This T cell receptor (beta chain) comes out of a study of human T cells and chemical hapten exposure. Turning to the study itself: Patch testing was performed with 0.01% DPC on the upper back, with reading at 6 days. Largely, small differences in pooled library volume made per-sample TCR yields vary.

The time point here: pre-sensitization, week 0. Regarding treatment: therapeutic diphenylcyclopropenone sensitization with weekly scalp DPC. This clonotype was found a few times. Trimming cost V 4 bases and J 6 bases; bases outside gene matches: 13. The germline V gene encodes CDR1 SGHTA and CDR2 FQGNSA. This CDR3 has 16 amino acids. Authors' processing steps: Samples contained a median of approximately 100,000 TCRs, with a range of about 23,224 to 700,000. Each CDR3 protein gets one entry after TCRdb re-called the RACE reads with MiXCR. The V and J calls shown here were made by TCRdb, not taken from the authors' results. The table records 380,000 or so distinct CDR3 sequences, 5% to 6.5% of them present only once.

The clonotype originates from a young woman with alopecia areata. Some clones in this sample may be carry-over from other donors' samples. The specimen comprised whole blood, sampled in connection with sensitization to the hapten diphenylcyclopropenone (DPC). This rearrangement joins TRBV7-2 to TRBJ2-7; 9 bases are a match to TRBD1. This CDR3 is CASSSDRTGVGREQYF. Here the CDR3 DNA reads TGTGCCAGCAGCTCGGACCGGACAGGGGTAGGTCGCGAGCAGTACTTC.